This TCR beta chain was observed in a study of blood T cells in healthy people across ages. The study, taken as a whole, reports: Lack of knowledge of donor CMV status possibly confounded expanded clonotype changes. TCR beta diversity, measured per million T cells, fell in a roughly linear way with age.

This clonotype was recorded a few times. The antigen remains unidentified. This CDR3 contains 15 residues. V dropped 0 bases and J dropped 6 bases, with 16 bases sitting between them. The germline V gene encodes CDR1 SGHRS and CDR2 YFSETQ. PCR was performed a second time for about 7 to 11 cycles using a sample-barcoded 5' primer and a J-beta primer mix. MiXCR, applied by TCRdb to the 5' RACE reads, yields one record per CDR3 protein. The sample consists of over 950,000 distinct CDR3 sequences, 35% to 40% of them appearing once. The people who gave samples were healthy Caucasians from Russia, aged about 6 to 100. RNA extraction gave at least 5 micrograms of total RNA per sample.

The sequenced material came from blood. The TCR comes from a man aged 18 to 30 in good health. The chain joins TRBV5-1 to TRBJ2-7; possibly TRBD2 for D (6 bases). CDR3 coding DNA: TGCGCCAGCAGCTTGGCAGGAGACCATAGCGGCGAGCAGTACTTC. Amino acid sequence: CASSLAGDHSGEQYF.